Listed here is a single T cell receptor (beta chain). Its antigen remains unidentified. The table came from immunoSEQ multiplex PCR; TCRdb's copy has only in-frame clones and leaves some out. The sample lists some 200,000 clones; roughly 90% were seen once. The data were obtained in a study of T cell responses to AZD1222 COVID-19 vaccine. Findings of the study overall: Close to half of spike-specific TCRs reportedly recognize unmutated variant regions. All repertoire sampling was performed exclusively after the peak T cell response. The study found Spike-specific TCR breadth and depth rose after two AZD1222 doses. Only a handful of AZD1222 recipients, more than 5 in all, had baseline seropositivity.

Trimming took 7 bases from V and 4 from J, leaving 17 bases between them. Germline CDR1 and CDR2: SGHRS and YFSETQ. The CDR3 consists of 15 residues. The TCR sequence derives from an adult who received the AZD1222 COVID-19 vaccine. The sample here was peripheral blood, taken 28 days after the second AZD1222 dose. The chain uses TRBV5-1 and TRBJ2-2, with D possibly being TRBD1 (6 bases). This CDR3 reads CASATGQMGTGELFF. In DNA, the CDR3 is TGCGCCAGCGCCACTGGACAGATGGGCACCGGGGAGCTGTTTTTT.